This entry is about one T cell receptor beta chain. The data stem from a study of cytomegalovirus exposure and HLA in healthy donors. The germline CDR1 and CDR2 sequences are MNHNY and SVGAGI (reference sequence). V was trimmed by 6 bases and J by 0 bases, leaving 12 bases between them. This CDR3 comprises 14 residues. PCR used 60 Vbeta primers and 13 Jbeta primers. Data came from immunoSEQ multiplex PCR; TCRdb stores just in-frame clones and leaves some out. The table shows 150,000 to 200,000 clones, with around 80% occurring only once. This chain links TRBV6-6 with TRBJ2-7; D may be TRBD1 (6 bases). The sequenced sample was PBMCs. This sequence originates from a woman between 18 and 30 years old in good health and CMV-seronegative. CDR3 protein: CASRGQSSSYEQYF. CDR3 coding DNA: TGTGCCAGCAGAGGACAGTCAAGCTCCTACGAGCAGTACTTC.